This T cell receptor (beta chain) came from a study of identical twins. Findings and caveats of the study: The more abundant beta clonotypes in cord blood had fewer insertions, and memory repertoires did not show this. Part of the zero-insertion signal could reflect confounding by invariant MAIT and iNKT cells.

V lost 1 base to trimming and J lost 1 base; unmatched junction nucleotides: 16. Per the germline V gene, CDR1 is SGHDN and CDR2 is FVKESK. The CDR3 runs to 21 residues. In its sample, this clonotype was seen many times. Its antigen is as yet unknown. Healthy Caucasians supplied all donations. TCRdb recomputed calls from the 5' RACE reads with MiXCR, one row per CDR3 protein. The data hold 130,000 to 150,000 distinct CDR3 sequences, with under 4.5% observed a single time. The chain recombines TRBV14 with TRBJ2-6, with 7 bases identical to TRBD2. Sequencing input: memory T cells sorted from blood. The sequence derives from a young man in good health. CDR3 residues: CASSQGILGGSHTSGANVLTF. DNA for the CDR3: TGTGCCAGCAGCCAAGGTATCCTGGGCGGGAGTCATACTTCTGGGGCCAACGTCCTGACTTTC.